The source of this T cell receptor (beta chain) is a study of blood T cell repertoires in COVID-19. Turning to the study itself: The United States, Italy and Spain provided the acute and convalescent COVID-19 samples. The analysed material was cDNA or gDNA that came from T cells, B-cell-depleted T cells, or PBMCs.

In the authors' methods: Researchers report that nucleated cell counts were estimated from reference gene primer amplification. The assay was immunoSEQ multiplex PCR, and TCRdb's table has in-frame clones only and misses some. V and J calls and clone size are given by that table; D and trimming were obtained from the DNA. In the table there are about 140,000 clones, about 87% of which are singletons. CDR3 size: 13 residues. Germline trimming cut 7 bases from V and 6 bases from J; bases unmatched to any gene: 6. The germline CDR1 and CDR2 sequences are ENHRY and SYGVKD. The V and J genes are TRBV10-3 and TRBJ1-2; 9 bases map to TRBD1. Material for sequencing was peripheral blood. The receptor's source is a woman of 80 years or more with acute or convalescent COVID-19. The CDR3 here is CAIKRDRVDGYTF. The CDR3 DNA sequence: TGTGCCATCAAAAGGGACAGGGTGGATGGCTACACCTTC.